This T cell receptor beta chain originates from a study of T cells after yellow fever vaccination (dated by TCRdb to about 2019). At the level of the whole study: The SMART-Seq v4 Ultra Low Input RNA kit was used to prepare libraries from fractions with low cell numbers. To follow T-cell clones before and after both primary and booster YFV17D yellow fever vaccination, bulk TCR alpha and beta repertoires underwent longitudinal sequencing. Two healthy male donors made up the cohort, one aged 18 to 30 years and the other aged 30 to 40 years. Bulk PBMC replicates and cell subsets were isolated from blood drawn at multiple timepoints before and after both primary and secondary immunization. Overall results and qualifications from the work: After the booster, most clones that had expanded after primary vaccination were detected again (around 96% of CD4 and about 88% of CD8), suggesting broad maintenance of memory. Only two donors were included in the study, so the extent to which the findings can be generalized is limited. Compared with the primary T-cell response, the secondary T-cell response was weaker but faster, peaking on day 5 rather than day 15. Computational filtering was needed because FACS-sorted repertoires could contain abundant contaminating clonotypes from the bulk population. A small share of clonotypes occurred in both CD4 and CD8 compartments, likely arising from convergent recombination.

Notes on this clonotype: Its antigen has not been determined. Qualities for individual bases were not recorded, and no much larger clone is one base off.

The listed sequencing device is Illumina NovaSeq 6000. TCR cDNA was made using 5'RACE template switching, a step that added a universal primer site and unique molecular identifiers. cDNA synthesis was primed from both the TCR alpha and TCR beta constant segments. Library amplification used two PCR steps, and the second PCR step added sample barcodes and sequencing adapters. Sequencing of the libraries was done on either Illumina HiSeq 2500 (2x100 bp) or NovaSeq (2x150 bp). The authors processed their data as follows. MIGEC handled demultiplexing of reads and collapsing into UMI consensus sequences, while MiXCR performed V(D)J alignment. Vaccine-responding clonotypes were identified with edgeR using replicate PBMC samples, with FDR below 0.01 and a log2 fold change above 5 up to day 15 being required. Each bulk clonotype was labeled CD4 or CD8 based on which sequenced repertoire, CD4 or CD8, contained the clonotype at higher abundance. TCRdb applied fastp at Q25 and MiXCR to the public reads, then kept only in-frame beta chains. Records with the same CDR3 protein are collapsed into one entry carrying the most frequent genes and DNA. Here the V and J calls rest on TCRdb's processing, not on the authors' analysis. The sample has fewer than 500,000 distinct CDR3 sequences on record, around 20% of them singletons. Clones ranked in the top ten supply roughly a sixth of the sample.

CDR3 length: 17 amino acids, cysteine to phenylalanine. The read is trimmed to its CDR3 DNA, 51 bases read in frame from base 1. The germline V end is reduced by 4 bases and the J end by 7 bases; junction bases left unmatched: 14. In the germline V gene (reference sequence), CDR1 corresponds to SGHAT and CDR2 to FQDESV. This sample's treatment or condition label indicates: live attenuated yellow fever vaccine strain. At each blood-draw timepoint, two biological replicates of bulk PBMCs were collected. PBMCs were isolated from peripheral blood using a standard Ficoll-Paque protocol. TriZol was used to extract RNA from bulk PBMCs, from CD4 and CD8 fractions, and from dextramer-positive and dextramer-negative fractions.

The specimen was PBMCs, collected before the yellow fever booster vaccination. This TCR was recovered from a man younger than 30 who received the YFV17D yellow fever vaccine. The V gene is TRBV11-1 and the J gene is TRBJ2-1, with 9 bases aligning to TRBD2. The CDR3 reads CASSYRLGGGGANEQFF. The sequenced DNA: TGTGCCAGCAGCTACCGCCTGGGGGGCGGGGGGGCTAATGAGCAGTTCTTC.